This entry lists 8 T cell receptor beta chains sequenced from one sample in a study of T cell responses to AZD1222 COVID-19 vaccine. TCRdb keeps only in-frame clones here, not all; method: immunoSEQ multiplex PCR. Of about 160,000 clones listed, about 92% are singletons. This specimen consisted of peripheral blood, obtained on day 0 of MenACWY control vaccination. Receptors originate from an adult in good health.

CDR3 in DNA: TGTGCCAGCTCACGACGGACTAGCGGGAGAAGGGAAACCGGGGAGCTGTTTTTT. Encoded protein: CASSRRTSGRRETGELFF. The chain recombines TRBV18 with TRBJ2-2, with 13 positions matching TRBD2. Germline loops: CDR1 KGHSH, CDR2 LQKENI. After removal of 4 bases from V and 5 bases from J, the junction contained 10 bases not matched to a gene. The CDR3 is 18 residues long.

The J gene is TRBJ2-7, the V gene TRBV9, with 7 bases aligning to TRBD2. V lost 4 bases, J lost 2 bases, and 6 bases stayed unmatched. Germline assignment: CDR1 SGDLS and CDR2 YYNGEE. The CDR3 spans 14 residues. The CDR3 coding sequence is TGTGCCAGCAGCCCTGGGGACTACACCTACGAGCAGTACTTC. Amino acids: CASSPGDYTYEQYF.

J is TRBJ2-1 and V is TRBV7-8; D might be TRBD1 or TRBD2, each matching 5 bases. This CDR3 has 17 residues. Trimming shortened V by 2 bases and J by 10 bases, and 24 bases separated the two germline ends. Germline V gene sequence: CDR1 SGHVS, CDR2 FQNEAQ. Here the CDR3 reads CASSLLGWGSVEPEQFF. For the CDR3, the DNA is TGTGCCAGCAGCTTACTAGGGTGGGGGTCGGTGGAGCCGGAGCAGTTCTTC.

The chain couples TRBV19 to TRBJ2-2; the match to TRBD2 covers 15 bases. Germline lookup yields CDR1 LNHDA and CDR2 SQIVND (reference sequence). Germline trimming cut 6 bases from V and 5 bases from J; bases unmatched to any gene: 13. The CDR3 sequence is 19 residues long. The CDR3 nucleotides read TGTGCCAGTAGCCCCCCGGGACTAGCGGGAGGCTTGATAACCGGGGAGCTGTTTTTT. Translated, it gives CASSPPGLAGGLITGELFF.

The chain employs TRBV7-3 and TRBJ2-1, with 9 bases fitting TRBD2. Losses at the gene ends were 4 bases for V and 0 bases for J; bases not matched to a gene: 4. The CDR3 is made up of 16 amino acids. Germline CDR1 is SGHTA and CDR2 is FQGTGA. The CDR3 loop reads CASSSGAGGSYNEQFF. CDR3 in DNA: TGTGCCAGCAGCTCGGGAGCGGGAGGCTCCTACAATGAGCAGTTCTTC. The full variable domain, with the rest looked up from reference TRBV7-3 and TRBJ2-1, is GAGVSQTPSNKVTEKGKYVELRCDPISGHTALYWYRQSLGQGPEFLIYFQGTGAADDSGLPNDRFFAVRPEGSVSTLKIQRTERGDSAVYLCASSSGAGGSYNEQFFGPGTRLTVL.

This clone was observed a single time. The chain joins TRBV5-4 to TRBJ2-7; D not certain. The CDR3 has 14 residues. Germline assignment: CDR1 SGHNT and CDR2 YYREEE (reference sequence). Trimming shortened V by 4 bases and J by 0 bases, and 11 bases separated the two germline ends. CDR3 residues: CASSPSSSSYEQYF. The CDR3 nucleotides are TGTGCCAGCAGCCCTTCGTCGAGCTCCTACGAGCAGTACTTC.

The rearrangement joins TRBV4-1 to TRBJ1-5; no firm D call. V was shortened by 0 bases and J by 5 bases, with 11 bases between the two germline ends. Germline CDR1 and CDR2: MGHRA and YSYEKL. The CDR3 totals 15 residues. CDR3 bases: TGCGCCAGCAGCCAAGATCCGGGCCTTTATCAGCCCCAGCATTTT. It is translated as CASSQDPGLYQPQHF.

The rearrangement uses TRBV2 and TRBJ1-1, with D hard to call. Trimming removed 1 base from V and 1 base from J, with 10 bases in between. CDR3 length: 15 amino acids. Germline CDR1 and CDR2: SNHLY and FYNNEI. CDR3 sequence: CASSEGLFTNTEAFF. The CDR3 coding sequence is TGTGCCAGCAGTGAAGGACTGTTTACGAACACTGAAGCTTTCTTT. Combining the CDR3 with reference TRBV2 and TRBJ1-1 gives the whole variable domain EPEVTQTPSHQVTQMGQEVILRCVPISNHLYFYWYRQILGQKVEFLVSFYNNEISEKSEIFDDQFSVERPDGSNFTLKIRSTKLEDSAMYFCASSEGLFTNTEAFFGQGTRLTVV.